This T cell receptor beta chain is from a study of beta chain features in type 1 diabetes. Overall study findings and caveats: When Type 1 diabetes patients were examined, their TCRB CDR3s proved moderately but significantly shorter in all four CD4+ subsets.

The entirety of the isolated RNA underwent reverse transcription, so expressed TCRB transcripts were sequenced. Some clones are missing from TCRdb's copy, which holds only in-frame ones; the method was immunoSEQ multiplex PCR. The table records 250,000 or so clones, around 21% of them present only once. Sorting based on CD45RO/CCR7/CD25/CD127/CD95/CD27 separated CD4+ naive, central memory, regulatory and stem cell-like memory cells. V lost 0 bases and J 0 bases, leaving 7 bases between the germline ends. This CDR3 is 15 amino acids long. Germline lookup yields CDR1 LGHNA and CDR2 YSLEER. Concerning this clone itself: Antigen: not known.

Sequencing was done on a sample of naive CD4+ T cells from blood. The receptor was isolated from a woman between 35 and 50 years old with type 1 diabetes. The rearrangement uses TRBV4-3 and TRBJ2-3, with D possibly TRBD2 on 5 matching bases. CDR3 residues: CASSQDRTSTDTQYF. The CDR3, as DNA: TGCGCCAGCAGCCAAGACAGGACTAGCACAGATACGCAGTATTTT.